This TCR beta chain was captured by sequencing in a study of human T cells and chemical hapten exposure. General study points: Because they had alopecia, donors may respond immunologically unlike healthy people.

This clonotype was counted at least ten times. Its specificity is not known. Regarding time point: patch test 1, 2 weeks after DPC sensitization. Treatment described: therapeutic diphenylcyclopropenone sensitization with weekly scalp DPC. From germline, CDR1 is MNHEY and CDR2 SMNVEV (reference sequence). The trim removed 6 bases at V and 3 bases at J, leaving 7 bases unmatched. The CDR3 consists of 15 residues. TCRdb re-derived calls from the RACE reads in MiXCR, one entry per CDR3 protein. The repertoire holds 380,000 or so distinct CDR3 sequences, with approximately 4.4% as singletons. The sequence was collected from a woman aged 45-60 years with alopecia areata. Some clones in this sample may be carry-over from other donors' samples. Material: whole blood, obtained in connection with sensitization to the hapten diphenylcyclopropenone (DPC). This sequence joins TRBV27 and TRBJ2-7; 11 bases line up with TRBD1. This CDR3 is CASRDPGTGGYEQYF. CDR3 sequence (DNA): TGTGCCAGCAGAGATCCCGGGACAGGGGGCTACGAGCAGTACTTC.